The 25 T cell receptor beta chains given below trace back to one sample, sequenced in a study of graft-versus-host responses after intestinal transplantation. These TCRs are of unknown antigen specificity. Using immunoSEQ multiplex PCR, the repertoire was profiled, and TCRdb retains in-frame clones only, with some absent. The sample comprises 50,000 to 75,000 clones, 90% of which are singletons, and approximately 1.5% rests with the top ten. Source: unstimulated CD8+ T cells sorted from spleen or lymph node cells, taken before transplant. The receptors come from a human donor who was the organ donor for an intestinal transplant.

This chain joins TRBV27 and TRBJ2-7; D is possibly TRBD1 (6 bases). V was shortened by 8 bases and J by 0 bases, with 20 bases between the two germline ends. The CDR3 extends over 16 amino acids. Per germline, CDR1 MNHEY and CDR2 SMNVEV (reference sequence). This CDR3 reads CASENSRDTSSYEQYF. The CDR3 DNA reads TGTGCCAGCGAAAATTCCCGGGACACGAGCTCCTACGAGCAGTACTTC.

This clone appeared once. J is TRBJ2-1 and V is TRBV6-5; the D is unclear. The CDR3 extends over 13 amino acids. The germline V gene has CDR1 MNHEY and CDR2 SVGAGI. Trimming stripped 5 bases from V and 2 bases from J, with 7 bases between. The CDR3 here is CASSRQAYNEQFF. The CDR3 region has the DNA TGTGCCAGCAGTCGGCAGGCCTACAATGAGCAGTTCTTC.

V usage is TRBV2 and J usage is TRBJ2-6; a possible D gene is TRBD1 (6 bases). V lost 11 bases, J lost 0 bases, and 26 bases lay in between. Germline V gene data show CDR1 as SNHLY and CDR2 as FYNNEI. CDR3 length: 19 residues. The CDR3 sequence: CAASLDTGSSASGANVLTF. Here the CDR3 DNA reads TGTGCCGCCAGTTTAGACACAGGGTCCTCAGCCTCTGGGGCCAACGTCCTGACTTTC.

The chain carries TRBV30 and TRBJ2-1; 9 bases are a match to TRBD2. Germline V gene sequence: CDR1 GTSNPN, CDR2 SVGIG (reference sequence). The V segment lost 2 bases and the J segment 9 bases; nucleotides outside the gene matches: 5. The CDR3 length is 13 residues. The CDR3 DNA sequence: TGTGCCTGGAGTCCGGGACTAGCCTTTGAGCAGTTCTTC. Protein sequence: CAWSPGLAFEQFF. Full variable domain (missing parts from reference TRBV30 and TRBJ2-1): SQTIHQWPATLVQPVGSPLSLECTVEGTSNPNLYWYRQAAGRGLQLLFYSVGIGQISSEVPQNLSASRPQDRQFILSSKKLLLSDSGFYLCAWSPGLAFEQFFGPGTRLTVL.

The chain is built from TRBV5-4 and TRBJ1-1; TRBD1 agrees at 7 bases. Per the germline V gene, CDR1 is SGHNT and CDR2 is YYREEE (reference sequence). After removal of 7 bases from V and 6 bases from J, the junction contained 9 bases not matched to a gene. The CDR3 totals 13 residues. The DNA of the CDR3 is TGTGCCAGCCTCCAGACAGGGTCACCTGAAGCTTTCTTT. Translating it yields CASLQTGSPEAFF.

The J gene is TRBJ1-2, the V gene TRBV13; possibly TRBD1 for D (5 bases). With 7 bases removed from V and 6 bases from J, the gap between germline ends came to 21 bases. Germline V gene data show CDR1 as PRHDT and CDR2 as FYEKMQ (reference sequence). The CDR3 sequence is 15 residues long. CDR3 residues: CASNGGEGAFDGYTF. CDR3 nucleotides: TGTGCCAGCAACGGGGGGGAGGGTGCGTTTGATGGCTACACCTTC.

V is TRBV11-3 and J is TRBJ1-1, with a possible D match to TRBD1 (5 bases). Germline CDR1 and CDR2: SGHNT and YENEEA. V gave up 5 bases and J gave up 4 bases, with 8 bases separating them. The CDR3 length is 12 residues. The CDR3 coding sequence is TGTGCCAGCAGCCAGGGTCTCACTGAAGCTTTCTTT. It encodes CASSQGLTEAFF.

The chain recombines TRBV10-3 with TRBJ2-3; unclear D gene. Germline loops: CDR1 ENHRY, CDR2 SYGVKD. The CDR3 length is 13 residues. V lost 2 bases to trimming and J lost 0 bases, with 3 bases between them. This chain's CDR3 is CAISEPSTDTQYF. In DNA, the CDR3 is TGTGCCATCAGTGAGCCGAGCACAGATACGCAGTATTTT.

This clone was seen a single time. V gene TRBV2 combines with J gene TRBJ1-4; TRBD1 might be the D (6 bases). The CDR3 consists of 16 residues. Germline V gives CDR1 SNHLY, CDR2 FYNNEI. Trimming took off 1 base at V and 4 bases at J, with 13 bases between the two ends. DNA of the CDR3: TGTGCCAGCAGTGAAGGGTCAGGACAGTTTAATGAAAAACTGTTTTTT. This encodes CASSEGSGQFNEKLFF.

The rearrangement uses TRBV5-4 and TRBJ2-1; no definite D call. Trimming shortened V by 4 bases and J by 0 bases, and 11 bases separated the two germline ends. The CDR3 is 15 amino acids. The V gene's germline CDR1 is SGHNT and CDR2 YYREEE (reference sequence). The CDR3 reads CASSPGESSYNEQFF. CDR3 in DNA: TGTGCCAGCAGCCCCGGAGAGAGCTCCTACAATGAGCAGTTCTTC. The whole variable domain, filled in from reference TRBV5-4 and TRBJ2-1, reads ETGVTQSPTHLIKTRGQQVTLRCSSQSGHNTVSWYQQALGQGPQFIFQYYREEENGRGNFPPRFSGLQFPNYSSELNVNALELDDSALYLCASSPGESSYNEQFFGPGTRLTVL.

The J gene is TRBJ1-2, the V gene TRBV18; 9 bases line up with TRBD1. Germline values: CDR1 KGHSH, CDR2 LQKENI. The V gene end was trimmed by 2 bases and the J gene end by 6 bases; junction bases not matched to a gene: 4. The CDR3 runs to 14 residues. The CDR3, as DNA: TGTGCCAGCTCACCAACCCGGGACAGGGATGGCTACACCTTC. This translates into CASSPTRDRDGYTF.

The J gene is TRBJ2-2, the V gene TRBV5-5; tentative D call: TRBD2 (5 bases). The V and J ends lost 3 bases and 5 bases respectively, with 5 bases between them. Germline values: CDR1 SGHKS, CDR2 YYEKEE (reference sequence). This CDR3 has 12 amino acids. The CDR3 DNA sequence: TGTGCCAGCAGCTGGACTACCGGGGAGCTGTTTTTT. Translation: CASSWTTGELFF.

The chain recombines TRBV19 with TRBJ1-6, with D unclear. The CDR3 has 13 amino acids. V lost 6 bases and J 9 bases, leaving 12 bases between the germline ends. The germline V gene encodes CDR1 LNHDA and CDR2 SQIVND (reference sequence). The CDR3, as DNA: TGTGCCAGTAGCATGTACTCGAGTTCACCCCTCCACTTT. As protein: CASSMYSSSPLHF. The whole variable domain, filled in from reference TRBV19 and TRBJ1-6, reads DGGITQSPKYLFRKEGQNVTLSCEQNLNHDAMYWYRQDPGQGLRLIYYSQIVNDFQKGDIAEGYSVSREKKESFPLTVTSAQKNPTAFYLCASSMYSSSPLHFGNGTRLTVT.

This chain links TRBV2 with TRBJ2-1; D may be TRBD2 (5 bases). V was pared by 5 bases and J by 1 base, with 12 bases between. CDR3 length: 15 residues. Looked up from germline, CDR1 is SNHLY and CDR2 is FYNNEI. CDR3 sequence: CASSRLFGSYNEQFF. The DNA of the CDR3 is TGTGCCAGCAGTCGACTATTCGGATCCTACAATGAGCAGTTCTTC.

This chain links TRBV9 with TRBJ2-3, with 10 nucleotides matching TRBD2. CDR3 length: 16 residues. Germline lookup yields CDR1 SGDLS and CDR2 YYNGEE. After removal of 4 bases from V and 3 bases from J, the junction contained 8 bases not matched to a gene. The DNA of the CDR3 is TGTGCCAGCAGCTTTCAAGGGACTAGCGTTACAGATACGCAGTATTTT. Its protein is CASSFQGTSVTDTQYF.

The J gene is TRBJ2-1, the V gene TRBV6-4, with D tentatively TRBD2 (6 bases). The CDR3 covers 16 residues. The V end lost 7 bases, the J end lost 5 bases, and 21 bases lay between the germline ends. CDR1 is MRHNA and CDR2 is SNTAGT in the germline V gene. This chain's CDR3 is CASTPGRDGIDNEQFF. The DNA for the CDR3 is TGTGCCAGCACCCCCGGGCGGGATGGGATAGACAATGAGCAGTTCTTC.

This clone occurred once. V is TRBV7-2 and J is TRBJ1-2; 7 bases fit TRBD1. Germline CDR1 and CDR2: SGHTA and FQGNSA. CDR3 size: 12 residues. The ends lost 7 bases at V and 8 bases at J; junction bases unmatched: 7. The CDR3 DNA reads TGTGCCAGCAAGAGACAGGGAGGCGGCTACACCTTC. This gives the protein CASKRQGGGYTF.

This clone has more than one count but fewer than ten. The rearrangement joins TRBV5-6 to TRBJ2-7; the D is unclear. V lost 2 bases, J lost 7 bases, and 7 bases lay in between. The length of the CDR3 is 11 residues. Germline V gives CDR1 SGHDT, CDR2 YYEEEE. The CDR3, as DNA: TGTGCCAGCAGCTTAACGGGTGAGCAGTACTTC. Protein sequence: CASSLTGEQYF.

CDR3 DNA sequence: TGTGCCAGCAGAGGGGGCTGGGGCACTGAAGCTTTCTTT. Amino acid sequence: CASRGGWGTEAFF. This rearrangement joins TRBV27 to TRBJ1-1; 7 nucleotides match TRBD1. Per the germline V gene, CDR1 is MNHEY and CDR2 is SMNVEV (reference sequence). With V trimmed by 6 bases and J by 4 bases, 5 bases remained unmatched. The CDR3 loop spans 13 amino acids.

V usage is TRBV7-2 and J usage is TRBJ2-3; TRBD2 matches 9 bases. Germline-derived CDR1 and CDR2 are SGHTA and FQGNSA. Unmatched junction bases numbered 5, after V lost 3 bases and J lost 4 bases. The CDR3 is 15 residues long. The CDR3 sequence: CASSLSGGQADTQYF. DNA of the CDR3: TGTGCCAGCAGCTTGAGCGGGGGGCAAGCAGATACGCAGTATTTT.

This chain links TRBV4-1 with TRBJ2-2; 9 bases line up with TRBD2. V was pared by 0 bases and J by 5 bases, with 7 bases of the junction left unmatched. In germline, CDR1 is MGHRA, CDR2 YSYEKL. The CDR3 runs to 17 residues. Written as DNA, the CDR3 is TGCGCCAGCAGCCAAGATGGGGGCGGGAGGGCGACCGGGGAGCTGTTTTTT. This sequence encodes CASSQDGGGRATGELFF.

The V gene is TRBV15, the J gene TRBJ2-7, with 7 bases lining up with TRBD1. The germline CDR1 and CDR2 sequences are LNHNV and YYDKDF (reference sequence). V lost 1 base and J lost 4; bases outside the gene matches: 13. There are 17 residues in the CDR3. This CDR3 is CATSRVLLDRQVYEQYF. CDR3 DNA sequence: TGTGCCACCAGCAGAGTATTATTGGACAGGCAAGTTTACGAGCAGTACTTC.

The CDR3 DNA reads as TGTGCCAGCAGCAAAGTATGGCCCCAGAGCGAGCCGAGACAGGGGGCCTATGAGCAGTTCTTC. Translating it yields CASSKVWPQSEPRQGAYEQFF. This rearrangement joins TRBV21-1 to TRBJ2-1; the table's D gene call, TRBD1, was not cross checked with the DNA. TRBV21-1 is shown as a pseudogene. The CDR3 has 21 residues.

This chain connects TRBV5-5 to TRBJ2-7; 7 nucleotides agree with TRBD1. The V gene's germline CDR1 is SGHKS and CDR2 YYEKEE (reference sequence). V shed 4 bases, J shed 4 bases, and the junction held 8 bases outside the gene matches. The CDR3 loop spans 14 amino acids. CDR3 nucleotides: TGTGCCAGCAGCCCGGGACAGAGTATATACGAGCAGTACTTC. Its protein is CASSPGQSIYEQYF.

The chain joins TRBV28 to TRBJ1-5, with D uncertain. This CDR3 region has 14 residues. Germline V gives CDR1 MDHEN, CDR2 SYDVKM. V lost 3 bases, J lost 5 bases, and 11 bases lay in between. The CDR3 protein is CASSFSTFDQPQHF. Here the CDR3 DNA reads TGTGCCAGCAGTTTTTCGACTTTTGATCAGCCCCAGCATTTT.